This entry concerns a single T cell receptor (beta chain). Original methodology: Amplification with reference gene primers provided the estimates of nucleated cell counts. Profiled with immunoSEQ multiplex PCR; TCRdb holds only in-frame clones, not every one. The V and J calls and clone size were taken over from that table, and D and trimming were inferred from the DNA. This sample has about 150,000 clones, with around 90% found just once. The data stem from a study of blood T cell repertoires in COVID-19. Study context: Acute and convalescent COVID-19 samples came from the United States, Italy and Spain. The analysed material was cDNA or gDNA that came from T cells, B-cell-depleted T cells, or PBMCs.

CDR1 GTSNPN and CDR2 SVGIG come from the germline V gene (reference sequence). V was clipped by 5 bases and J by 3 bases; unmatched bases: 12. This CDR3 has 16 residues. The chain carries TRBV30 and TRBJ1-2; 10 bases agree with TRBD1. This sequence originates from a woman aged 55-69 years with active or convalescent COVID-19. The sequencing input was peripheral blood. CDR3 in amino acids: CAWGRDRGPSYYGYTF. The CDR3 nucleotides are TGTGCCTGGGGCCGGGACAGGGGACCCTCCTACTATGGCTACACCTTC.